These 13 T cell receptor beta chains came from one sample sequenced in a study of blood T cell repertoires in COVID-19. Only in-frame clones appear in the TCRdb table, and some are missing; sequencing was by immunoSEQ multiplex PCR. The sample contains about 340,000 clones, more than 70% of which appear only once. Sequenced input: peripheral blood. These receptors were taken from a man between 25 and 39 years old with active or convalescent COVID-19.

This clone has a handful of counts. The CDR3 loop reads CASGTESGYTF. In DNA form, the CDR3 reads TGTGCCAGCGGGACAGAATCCGGCTACACCTTC. This chain joins TRBV2 and TRBJ1-2; 7 bases agree with TRBD1. The CDR3 covers 11 residues. V gave up 8 bases and J gave up 8 bases; unmatched junction bases: 5. The germline gives CDR1 SNHLY, CDR2 FYNNEI.

V and J are TRBV19 and TRBJ1-2, with D possibly matching TRBD1 (6 bases). CDR1 is LNHDA and CDR2 is SQIVND in the germline V gene (reference sequence). V was clipped by 6 bases and J by 4 bases, with 12 bases between them. This CDR3 is 13 amino acids long. Here the CDR3 reads CASRPGHIYGYTF. For the CDR3, the DNA is TGTGCCAGTAGACCGGGACATATCTATGGCTACACCTTC.

The V and J genes are TRBV10-3 and TRBJ2-1; 9 nucleotides align to TRBD1. V lost 6 bases to trimming and J lost 0 bases; unmatched junction nucleotides: 12. CDR1 is ENHRY and CDR2 is SYGVKD in the germline V gene. This CDR3 region has 18 residues. Here the CDR3 DNA reads TGTGCCATCAGCGGGAGACAGGGGGTGTCGAGCTCCTACAATGAGCAGTTCTTC. Encoded protein: CAISGRQGVSSSYNEQFF.

The chain recombines TRBV28 with TRBJ1-1; tentative D call: TRBD1 (5 bases). Germline V gene sequence: CDR1 MDHEN, CDR2 SYDVKM. There are 17 residues in the CDR3. V gave up 2 bases and J gave up 3 bases, with 19 bases separating them. In nucleotides, the CDR3 is TGTGCCAGCAGTTTAGGCCTTTTCTGGGGGGTAGACACTGAAGCTTTCTTT. Translation gives CASSLGLFWGVDTEAFF.

The chain has TRBV4-1 and TRBJ1-6; 7 bases line up with TRBD1. The CDR3 is 16 residues long. Germline CDR1 is MGHRA and CDR2 is YSYEKL. V shed 1 base, J shed 10 bases, and the junction held 10 bases outside the gene matches. CDR3 bases: TGCGCCAGCAGCCAAGGAAACAGGGGTAAAGGGTCACCCCTCCACTTT. This translates into CASSQGNRGKGSPLHF.

The chain uses TRBV28 and TRBJ1-1; perhaps TRBD1 as D (6 bases). From germline, CDR1 is MDHEN and CDR2 SYDVKM. The CDR3 covers 15 residues. The V end was cut by 7 bases, the J end by 4 bases, with 19 bases between. The CDR3 nucleotides read TGTGCCAGCAACGTACAGGGAAGAGGAAGCACTGAAGCTTTCTTT. It encodes CASNVQGRGSTEAFF.

This rearrangement joins TRBV7-8 to TRBJ2-5, with TRBD2 matching 7 bases. CDR1 and CDR2 (germline): SGHVS, FQNEAQ. There are 17 residues in the CDR3. V lost 0 bases and J lost 0; bases outside the gene matches: 7. The CDR3 region has the DNA TGTGCCAGCAGCTTAGCGTGGAGCGGGGCGTACCAAGAGACCCAGTACTTC. Translation gives CASSLAWSGAYQETQYF. The whole variable domain, filled in from reference TRBV7-8 and TRBJ2-5, reads GAGVSQSPRYKVAKRGQDVALRCDPISGHVSLFWYQQALGQGPEFLTYFQNEAQLDKSGLPSDRFFAERPEGSVSTLKIQRTQQEDSAVYLCASSLAWSGAYQETQYFGPGTRLLVL.

The CDR3 DNA reads TGTGCCTGGAGTACCGACCCAGGGCTGGGCGAGCAGTACTTC. Protein product: CAWSTDPGLGEQYF. V usage is TRBV30 and J usage is TRBJ2-7; TRBD1 is a possible D gene (5 bases). Germline V CDR1 and CDR2: GTSNPN, SVGIG (reference sequence). The CDR3 sequence is 14 residues long. Trimming took off 2 bases at V and 6 bases at J, with 17 bases between the two ends.

The chain uses TRBV5-1 and TRBJ2-3; a possible D gene is TRBD2 (6 bases). V gave up 3 bases and J gave up 7 bases, with 18 bases separating them. The germline V gene has CDR1 SGHRS and CDR2 YFSETQ. CDR3 length: 15 residues. The CDR3 region is CASSSRDSQPNTQYF. The CDR3 bases are TGCGCCAGCAGCTCCCGGGACTCCCAGCCAAATACGCAGTATTTT.

The chain links TRBV5-5 to TRBJ1-3, with 7 nucleotides matching TRBD1. Germline CDR1 SGHKS, CDR2 YYEKEE (reference sequence). The CDR3 sequence is 16 residues long. The V gene end was trimmed by 1 base and the J gene end by 2 bases; junction bases not matched to a gene: 6. The CDR3 DNA follows: TGTGCCAGCAGCTTGAGACAGGGTAGGACTGGAAACACCATATATTTT. Translation gives CASSLRQGRTGNTIYF. The full variable domain, its missing parts supplied by reference TRBV5-5 and TRBJ1-3, is DAGVTQSPTHLIKTRGQQVTLRCSPISGHKSVSWYQQVLGQGPQFIFQYYEKEERGRGNFPDRFSARQFPNYSSELNVNALLLGDSALYLCASSLRQGRTGNTIYFGEGSWLTVV.

The V call is TRBV4-1, the J call TRBJ2-2; D gene uncertain. Germline values: CDR1 MGHRA, CDR2 YSYEKL. Trimming left V 6 bases short and J 3 bases short, with 5 bases between. The CDR3 is 12 amino acids. Here the CDR3 DNA reads TGCGCCAGCAGACTACACACCGGGGAGCTGTTTTTT. This sequence encodes CASRLHTGELFF.

This clone was counted once. The chain couples TRBV9 to TRBJ2-1, with TRBD1 matching 7 bases. Germline values: CDR1 SGDLS, CDR2 YYNGEE. This CDR3 is 15 amino acids long. V trimming: 4 bases; J trimming: 8 bases; junction bases outside the gene matches: 12. CDR3 bases: TGTGCCAGCAGCCCAGCAGAGGGGGCGATCCATGAGCAGTTCTTC. Its protein product is CASSPAEGAIHEQFF.

A few counts support this clone. The chain carries TRBV5-1 and TRBJ1-4; no clear D gene. Germline V gene sequence: CDR1 SGHRS, CDR2 YFSETQ. The V end was cut by 0 bases, the J end by 3 bases, with 9 bases between. The CDR3 has 15 amino acids. This CDR3 is CASSLAATSNEKLFF. The CDR3 DNA sequence: TGCGCCAGCAGCTTGGCCGCCACTTCTAATGAAAAACTGTTTTTT.